The 19 T cell receptor beta chains in this list originate from one sample, sequenced in a study of blood T cell repertoires in COVID-19. The protocol was immunoSEQ multiplex PCR, while the TCRdb copy is restricted to in-frame clones and leaves out a portion. The table has roughly 190,000 clones, about 88% seen once; the top ten hold roughly 6.2%. The sequenced material came from peripheral blood. The receptors stem from a middle-aged woman who had recovered from COVID-19.

This clone came up once. This chain connects TRBV20-1 to TRBJ1-2, with D perhaps TRBD1 (5 bases). Looked up from germline, CDR1 is DFQATT and CDR2 is SNEGSKA (reference sequence). This CDR3 has 10 residues. DNA for the CDR3: TGCAGCCCTGCGGGGCCGGCCAACACCTTC. It translates to CSPAGPANTF.

This chain links TRBV7-8 with TRBJ1-6, with 8 bases fitting TRBD1. The CDR3 covers 15 residues. V was clipped by 3 bases and J by 10 bases; unmatched bases: 8. Germline-derived CDR1 and CDR2 are SGHVS and FQNEAQ. CDR3: CASSFGQGLGSPLHF. The CDR3 DNA is TGTGCCAGCAGCTTCGGACAGGGTTTAGGATCACCCCTCCACTTT.

J is TRBJ2-1 and V is TRBV3-1 (or the pseudogene TRBV3-2); 8 bases are a match to TRBD2. The CDR3 is 16 amino acids. Germline V CDR1 and CDR2: LGHDT, YNNKEL (reference sequence). The trim removed 4 bases at V and 6 bases at J, leaving 11 bases unmatched. CDR3: CASSPPGAGVFNEQFF. The CDR3, as DNA: TGTGCCAGCAGCCCCCCAGGAGCGGGAGTATTCAATGAGCAGTTCTTC.

This chain links TRBV7-3 with TRBJ2-7; 8 bases agree with TRBD1. Germline lookup yields CDR1 SGHTA and CDR2 FQGTGA. The CDR3 has 13 residues. V shed 5 bases and J 2 bases; nucleotides not matched to a gene: 2. CDR3 bases: TGTGCCAGCAGCCGGGACAGGACCTACGAGCAGTACTTC. Its translation: CASSRDRTYEQYF.

This clone was observed once. The chain has TRBV10-3 and TRBJ2-2; the match to TRBD1 covers 8 bases. The CDR3 extends over 17 amino acids. Germline values: CDR1 ENHRY, CDR2 SYGVKD. The junction had 13 bases not matched to a gene; V was cut back by 5 bases and J by 5 bases. The CDR3 protein is CAISNPLGQVGTGELFF. The CDR3 DNA is TGTGCCATCAGTAACCCCCTGGGACAGGTCGGGACCGGGGAGCTGTTTTTT.

The rearrangement joins TRBV19 to TRBJ2-7; 8 positions agree with TRBD1. V lost 4 bases and J lost 2; bases outside the gene matches: 4. This CDR3 has 14 residues. Per germline, CDR1 LNHDA and CDR2 SQIVND (reference sequence). CDR3 bases: TGTGCCAGTAGTACAGGACAGGGACCCTACGAGCAGTACTTC. Amino acid sequence: CASSTGQGPYEQYF.

The rearrangement joins TRBV7-2 to TRBJ2-1, with 10 bases lining up with TRBD2. CDR1 SGHTA and CDR2 FQGNSA come from the germline V gene. The CDR3 is 17 amino acids. Trimming cost V 5 bases and J 7 bases; bases outside gene matches: 14. For the CDR3, the DNA is TGTGCCAGCAGCGACGATTCGGGGCTAGCGGGAGAGAATGAGCAGTTCTTC. This translates into CASSDDSGLAGENEQFF.

The V call is TRBV27, the J call TRBJ1-1, with D possibly TRBD1 on 5 matching bases. Germline CDR1 reads MNHEY; CDR2 reads SMNVEV (reference sequence). The CDR3 contains 14 residues. Between the trimmed V and J ends, which lost 6 bases and 0 bases, there was a span of 11 bases. The CDR3: CASSYQGLNTEAFF. In DNA form, the CDR3 reads TGTGCCAGCAGCTACCAGGGATTGAACACTGAAGCTTTCTTT.

This clone occurred once. The CDR3 region has the DNA TGTGCCAGCAGCTTATCAGGAAGCTATGGCTACACCTTC. This encodes CASSLSGSYGYTF. V is TRBV5-5 and J is TRBJ1-2; D gene uncertain. This CDR3 region has 13 residues. V lost 2 bases and J 4 bases, leaving 9 bases between the germline ends. Germline V CDR1 and CDR2: SGHKS, YYEKEE (reference sequence).

The V call is TRBV19, the J call TRBJ2-7; 7 nucleotides match TRBD1. The V and J ends lost 5 bases and 1 base, in that order; junction bases with no gene match: 11. Germline loops: CDR1 LNHDA, CDR2 SQIVND (reference sequence). The CDR3 runs 16 residues. CDR3 DNA sequence: TGTGCCAGTAGTCTCGGGACAGCTATGAGATCCTACGAGCAGTACTTC. Protein sequence: CASSLGTAMRSYEQYF.

This chain joins TRBV7-9 and TRBJ2-3; D is undetermined. Trimming shortened V by 8 bases and J by 3 bases, and 9 bases separated the two germline ends. This CDR3 is 12 amino acids long. Germline values: CDR1 SEHNR, CDR2 FQNEAQ (reference sequence). CDR3 sequence reads: CASSNTTDTQYF. DNA for the CDR3: TGTGCCAGCTCAAATACTACAGATACGCAGTATTTT. The full variable domain, completed using reference TRBV7-9 and TRBJ2-3, is DTGVSQNPRHKITKRGQNVTFRCDPISEHNRLYWYRQTLGQGPEFLTYFQNEAQLEKSRLLSDRFSAERPKGSFSTLEIQRTEQGDSAMYLCASSNTTDTQYFGPGTRLTVL.

This chain uses TRBV5-5 with TRBJ2-7, with TRBD2 as a possible D gene (6 bases). V was trimmed by 4 bases and J by 2 bases, leaving 16 bases between them. Germline V gene sequence: CDR1 SGHKS, CDR2 YYEKEE (reference sequence). This CDR3 region has 15 residues. The CDR3 sequence is CASSTGTPYAYEQYF. Written as DNA, the CDR3 is TGTGCCAGCAGCACCGGGACTCCCTACGCCTACGAGCAGTACTTC. The full variable domain, rest sourced from reference TRBV5-5 and TRBJ2-7, is DAGVTQSPTHLIKTRGQQVTLRCSPISGHKSVSWYQQVLGQGPQFIFQYYEKEERGRGNFPDRFSARQFPNYSSELNVNALLLGDSALYLCASSTGTPYAYEQYFGPGTRLTVT.

The chain combines TRBV18 with TRBJ2-7; the D gene is possibly TRBD2 (6 bases). V was cut by 3 bases and J by 3 bases, with 15 bases left in between. The CDR3 has 15 amino acids. Germline CDR1 reads KGHSH; CDR2 reads LQKENI. The CDR3: CASSPRGGPDYEQYF. CDR3 coding DNA: TGTGCCAGCTCACCGAGGGGAGGCCCCGACTACGAGCAGTACTTC.

The chain employs TRBV3-1 (or the pseudogene TRBV3-2) and TRBJ2-3; TRBD2 might be the D (6 bases). V was trimmed by 4 bases and J by 0 bases, leaving 11 bases between them. The CDR3 spans 15 residues. CDR1 and CDR2 from the germline V gene are LGHDT and YNNKEL (reference sequence). The CDR3 sequence: CASSPGGTSTDTQYF. CDR3 nucleotides: TGTGCCAGCAGCCCGGGTGGGACTAGCACAGATACGCAGTATTTT.

This chain links TRBV9 with TRBJ2-1; no definite D call. Germline V gene sequence: CDR1 SGDLS, CDR2 YYNGEE. V shed 0 bases and J shed 6 bases, with 10 bases lying between them. The CDR3 extends over 14 amino acids. The DNA of the CDR3 is TGTGCCAGCAGCGTAGGAGGTCCATTCAATGAGCAGTTCTTC. It translates to CASSVGGPFNEQFF.

V gene TRBV6-5 combines with J gene TRBJ1-5; D remains ambiguous. CDR1 and CDR2 from the germline V gene are MNHEY and SVGAGI. The CDR3 extends over 12 amino acids. V was trimmed by 7 bases and J by 10 bases, leaving 14 bases between them. As DNA, the CDR3 is TGTGCCAGCAAGGAGGTATCAATCCCCCAGCATTTT. This encodes CASKEVSIPQHF.

This clone was seen only once. V and J are TRBV7-9 and TRBJ1-1; tentatively, D is TRBD1 (5 bases). Germline CDR1 SEHNR, CDR2 FQNEAQ (reference sequence). Trimming pared 1 base from V and 0 bases from J, leaving 9 bases between. The CDR3 runs to 15 residues. The CDR3 nucleotides read TGTGCCAGCAGCTTAGAAGGACACGTGAACACTGAAGCTTTCTTT. This sequence encodes CASSLEGHVNTEAFF.

The rearrangement joins TRBV11-2 to TRBJ2-7; 8 nucleotides match TRBD2. The CDR3 runs to 17 residues. Germline lookup yields CDR1 SGHAT and CDR2 FQNNGV. Trimming took 0 bases from V and 3 from J; bases not matched to a gene: 10. CDR3 residues: CASSLDGSGSPLYEQYF. The CDR3 coding sequence is TGTGCCAGCAGCTTAGATGGAAGCGGGAGCCCTCTCTACGAGCAGTACTTC.

This rearrangement joins TRBV7-2 to TRBJ1-4, with D unresolved. Germline CDR1 reads SGHTA; CDR2 reads FQGNSA. V gave up 6 bases and J gave up 6 bases, with 17 bases separating them. The CDR3 length is 15 residues. The chain's CDR3 is CASRRGYGADEKLFF. The CDR3 nucleotides read TGTGCCAGCAGACGAGGATATGGCGCAGATGAAAAACTGTTTTTT.